The rows below give T cell receptor beta chains drawn from one sample of a study of PD-1 blockade in mismatch repair-deficient tumors. The table came from immunoSEQ multiplex PCR; TCRdb's copy has only in-frame clones and leaves some out. This table holds 80,000 to 130,000 clones, about four fifths found once. The source was peripheral blood, collected 35 to 37 weeks after starting pembrolizumab. The receptor set was obtained from an adult with mismatch repair-deficient cancer. Each CDR3 is given with its conserved first and last residue. Clone sizes are given selectively: once, few, many, or a class where the clone is expanded.

TRBV30	TRBJ2-4	15	-	CAWTHQALAKNIQYF
TRBV9	TRBJ2-6	18	-	CASSETPDSRAGANVLTF
TRBV25-1	TRBJ2-2	15	-	CASSEGREVTGELFF
TRBV10-3	TRBJ1-3	14	-	CAIRSDSSGNTIYF
TRBV9	TRBJ1-3	15	-	CASSARTDSGNTIYF
TRBV6-5	TRBJ2-1	12	-	CASSYRAGEQFF
TRBV7-9	TRBJ1-1	12	-	CASSYTEGVAFF
TRBV19	TRBJ2-7	14	-	CASSSGRASYEQYF
TRBV4-2	TRBJ2-3	16	-	CASSQVLAGSTDTQYF
TRBV7-3	TRBJ2-6	15	-	CASSPGGSGANVLTF
TRBV6-6	TRBJ2-1	15	-	CASSNRGATYNEQFF
TRBV30	TRBJ2-7	15	once	CAWRGTSGSTYEQYF
TRBV7-3	TRBJ2-2	12	-	CAPGGNTGELFF
TRBV6-6	TRBJ1-5	13	-	CASTPWGEQPQHF
TRBV5-6	TRBJ1-1	14	-	CASSLDRRITEAFF
TRBV5-4	TRBJ2-1	13	-	CASSQGQSNEQFF
TRBV19	TRBJ1-4	15	-	CASSRSPATNEKLFF
TRBV10-3	TRBJ2-1	16	-	CAISEAPRGVRNEQFF
TRBV21-1	TRBJ2-2	14	-	CAICGFANTGELFF
TRBV6-5	TRBJ1-2	14	-	CASSWTGGVDGYTF
TRBV27	TRBJ1-1	14	-	CASSLGGMNTEAFF
TRBV6-1	TRBJ1-5	15	-	CASSEATGMNQPQHF
TRBV7-2	TRBJ2-7	15	-	CASSSKRGGGIEQYF
TRBV9	TRBJ1-3	15	-	CASSVGRFSGNTIYF
TRBV7-8	TRBJ2-7	14	-	CASSLPDRGLEQYF
TRBV30	TRBJ1-2	14	-	CAWSTGITNYGYTF
TRBV6-6	TRBJ2-7	14	-	CASSTTGGTYEQYF
TRBV7-2	TRBJ1-1	14	few	CASSLNRGGTEAFF
TRBV7-9	TRBJ2-5	12	-	CAGDSKGETQYF
TRBV27	TRBJ2-7	16	once	CASSLTYGDRTDEQYF
TRBV7-6	TRBJ2-5	14	-	CASSLVAGGETQYF
TRBV5-8	TRBJ2-3	16	-	CASSLPGSQFTDTQYF
TRBV5-3	TRBJ2-7	17	-	CARSLGCWTGGVDEQYF
TRBV9	TRBJ2-3	14	once	CASSVELGVDTQYF
TRBV6-1	TRBJ2-5	15	few	CASSETFLVRETQYF
TRBV5-6	TRBJ1-1	14	-	CASSTGMQNTEAFF
TRBV5-4	TRBJ2-5	15	-	CASSVATAAQETQYF
TRBV4-1	TRBJ2-1	14	-	CASSQSAPGDEQFF
TRBV19	TRBJ1-5	13	-	CASSRKPNQPQHF
TRBV11-1	TRBJ2-5	12	-	CASSPAGETQYF
TRBV2	TRBJ1-1	13	-	CASSEERVTEAFF
TRBV11-3	TRBJ2-7	13	-	CASSLSGGREQYF
TRBV6-5	TRBJ1-4	14	few	CASSAGHLDEKLFF
TRBV30	TRBJ2-7	13	-	CAWSTGGRSEQYF
TRBV6-5	TRBJ2-3	16	-	CASSYSSEASTDTQYF
TRBV12-5	TRBJ2-6	20	-	CASGLVRGLFGVTGANVLTF
TRBV28	TRBJ1-2	13	few	CASGPSEGYGYTF
TRBV5-1	TRBJ2-7	14	-	CASSLAQVGVEQYF
TRBV18	TRBJ2-2	14	-	CASSPSTNTGELFF
TRBV28	TRBJ1-4	16	-	CASKKAGQGIIEKLFF
TRBV5-4	TRBJ2-1	13	-	CASSHPTQDEQFF
TRBV11-1	TRBJ2-1	15	-	CASSASGRAYNEQFF
TRBV11-3	TRBJ2-1	16	-	CASSPRGGSDYNEQFF
TRBV2	TRBJ1-3	13	-	CASTGTVGNTIYF
TRBV18	TRBJ2-1	11	once	CASSPQGEQFF
TRBV7-9	TRBJ2-7	17	-	CASSYFWREGLVDEQYF